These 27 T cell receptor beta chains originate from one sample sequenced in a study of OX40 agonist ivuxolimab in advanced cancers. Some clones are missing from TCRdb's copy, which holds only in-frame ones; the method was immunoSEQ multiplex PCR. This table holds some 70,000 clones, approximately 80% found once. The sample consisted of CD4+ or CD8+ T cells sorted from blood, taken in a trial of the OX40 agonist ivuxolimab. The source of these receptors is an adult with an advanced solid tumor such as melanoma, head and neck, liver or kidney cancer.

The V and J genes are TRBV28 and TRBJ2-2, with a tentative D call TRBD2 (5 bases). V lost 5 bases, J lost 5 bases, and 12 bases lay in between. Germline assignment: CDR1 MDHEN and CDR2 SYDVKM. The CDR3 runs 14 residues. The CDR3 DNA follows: TGTGCCAGCAGTCTCTATAGGACTACCGGGGAGCTGTTTTTT. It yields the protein CASSLYRTTGELFF.

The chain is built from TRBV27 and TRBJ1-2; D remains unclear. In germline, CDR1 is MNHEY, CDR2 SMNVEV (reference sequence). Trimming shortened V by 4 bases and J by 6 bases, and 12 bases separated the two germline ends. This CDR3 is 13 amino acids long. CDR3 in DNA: TGTGCCAGCAGTTCGACCCTAAGGGATGGCTACACCTTC. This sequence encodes CASSSTLRDGYTF.

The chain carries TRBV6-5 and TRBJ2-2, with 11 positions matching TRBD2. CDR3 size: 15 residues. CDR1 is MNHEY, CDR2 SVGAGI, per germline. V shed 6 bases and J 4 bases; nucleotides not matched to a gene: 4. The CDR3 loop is CASSSGLAGTGELFF. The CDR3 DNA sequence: TGTGCCAGCAGCTCTGGACTAGCGGGCACCGGGGAGCTGTTTTTT.

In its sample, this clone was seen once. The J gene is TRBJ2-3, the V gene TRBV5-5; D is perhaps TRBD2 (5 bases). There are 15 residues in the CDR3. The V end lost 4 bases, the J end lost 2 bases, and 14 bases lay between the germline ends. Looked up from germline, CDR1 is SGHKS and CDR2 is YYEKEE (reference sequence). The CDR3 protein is CASSPGNGVTDTQYF. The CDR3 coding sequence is TGTGCCAGCAGCCCCGGGAACGGAGTCACAGATACGCAGTATTTT.

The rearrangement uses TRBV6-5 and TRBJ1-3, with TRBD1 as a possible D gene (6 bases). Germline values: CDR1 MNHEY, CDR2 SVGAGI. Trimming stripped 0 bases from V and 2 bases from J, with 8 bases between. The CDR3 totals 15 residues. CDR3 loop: CASSYSNRAGNTIYF. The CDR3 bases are TGTGCCAGCAGTTACTCGAACAGGGCTGGAAACACCATATATTTT.

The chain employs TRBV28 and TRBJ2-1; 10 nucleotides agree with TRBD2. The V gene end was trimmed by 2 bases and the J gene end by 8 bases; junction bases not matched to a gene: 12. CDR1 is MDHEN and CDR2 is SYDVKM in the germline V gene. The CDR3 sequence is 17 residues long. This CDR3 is CASSLATWELAGHEQFF. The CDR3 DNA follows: TGTGCCAGCAGTTTAGCTACCTGGGAACTAGCGGGGCATGAGCAGTTCTTC.

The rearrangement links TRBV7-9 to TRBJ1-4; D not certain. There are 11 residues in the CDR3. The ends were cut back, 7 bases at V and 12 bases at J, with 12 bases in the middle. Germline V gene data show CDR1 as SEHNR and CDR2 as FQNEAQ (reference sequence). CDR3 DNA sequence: TGTGCCAGCATCGACCGGGGTGAACTGTTTTTT. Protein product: CASIDRGELFF.

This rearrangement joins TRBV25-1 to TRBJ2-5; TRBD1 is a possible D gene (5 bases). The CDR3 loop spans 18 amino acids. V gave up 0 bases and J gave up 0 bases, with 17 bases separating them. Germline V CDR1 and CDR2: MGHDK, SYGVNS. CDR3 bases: TGTGCCAGCAGTGAATATTCGATGTTGACAGCGTACCAAGAGACCCAGTACTTC. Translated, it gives CASSEYSMLTAYQETQYF.

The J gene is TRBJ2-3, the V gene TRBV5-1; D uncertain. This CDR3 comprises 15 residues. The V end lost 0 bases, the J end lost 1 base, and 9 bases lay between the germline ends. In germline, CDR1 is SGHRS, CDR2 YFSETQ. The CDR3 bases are TGCGCCAGCAGCTTGGCTGGGAAGGGCACAGATACGCAGTATTTT. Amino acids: CASSLAGKGTDTQYF.

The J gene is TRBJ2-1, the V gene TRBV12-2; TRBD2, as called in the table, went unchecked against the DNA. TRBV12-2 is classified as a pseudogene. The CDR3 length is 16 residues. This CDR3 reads CASRRSQRGTYNEQFF. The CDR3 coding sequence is TGTGCAAGTCGCCGGAGTCAGCGGGGGACCTACAATGAGCAGTTCTTC.

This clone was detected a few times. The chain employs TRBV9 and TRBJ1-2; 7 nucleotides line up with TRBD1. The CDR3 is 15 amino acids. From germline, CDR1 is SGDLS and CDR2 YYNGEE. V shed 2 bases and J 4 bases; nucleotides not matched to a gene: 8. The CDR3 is CASSVWQGGGYGYTF. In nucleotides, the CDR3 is TGTGCCAGCAGCGTTTGGCAGGGGGGTGGCTATGGCTACACCTTC.

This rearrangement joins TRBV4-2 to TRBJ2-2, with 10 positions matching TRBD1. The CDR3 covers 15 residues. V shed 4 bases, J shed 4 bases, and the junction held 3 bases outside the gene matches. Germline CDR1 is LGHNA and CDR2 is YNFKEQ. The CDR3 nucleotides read TGTGCCAGCAGCCCCAGACAGGGGGCCACCGGGGAGCTGTTTTTT. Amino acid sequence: CASSPRQGATGELFF.

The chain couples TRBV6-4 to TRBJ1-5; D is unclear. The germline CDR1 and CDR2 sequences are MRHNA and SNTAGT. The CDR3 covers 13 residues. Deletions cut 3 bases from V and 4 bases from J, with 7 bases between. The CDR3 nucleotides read TGTGCCAGCAGTGAAGGCCCAAATCAGCCCCAGCATTTT. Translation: CASSEGPNQPQHF.

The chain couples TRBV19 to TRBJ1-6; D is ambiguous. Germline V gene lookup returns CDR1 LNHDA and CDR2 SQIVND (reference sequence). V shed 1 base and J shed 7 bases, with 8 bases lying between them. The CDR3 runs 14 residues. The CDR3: CASSIANQNSPLHF. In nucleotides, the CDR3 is TGTGCCAGTAGTATAGCCAACCAAAATTCACCCCTCCACTTT.

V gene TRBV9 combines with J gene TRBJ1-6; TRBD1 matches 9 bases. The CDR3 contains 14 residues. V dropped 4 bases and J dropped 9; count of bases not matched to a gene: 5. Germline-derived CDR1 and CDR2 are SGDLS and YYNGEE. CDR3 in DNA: TGTGCCAGCAGCCCGACGACAGGGGGTTCACCCCTCCACTTT. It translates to CASSPTTGGSPLHF.

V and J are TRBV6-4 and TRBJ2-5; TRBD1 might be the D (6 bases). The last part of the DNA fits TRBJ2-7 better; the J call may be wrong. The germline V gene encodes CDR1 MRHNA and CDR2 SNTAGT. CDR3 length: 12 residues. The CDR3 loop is CASALQGHEQYF. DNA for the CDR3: TGTGCCAGCGCGTTGCAGGGGCACGAGCAGTACTTC.

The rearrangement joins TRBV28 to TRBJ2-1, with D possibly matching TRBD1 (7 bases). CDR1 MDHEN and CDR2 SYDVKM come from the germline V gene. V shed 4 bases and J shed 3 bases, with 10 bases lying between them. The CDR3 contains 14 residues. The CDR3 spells CASSSQGGYNEQFF. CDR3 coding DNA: TGTGCCAGCAGTTCCCAGGGGGGCTACAATGAGCAGTTCTTC.

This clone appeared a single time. The CDR3: CASSLQERLSPYEQYF. The CDR3 DNA follows: TGTGCCAGCAGTCTACAGGAAAGACTCTCCCCCTACGAGCAGTACTTC. The genes are TRBV28 and TRBJ2-7, with TRBD1 as a possible D gene (5 bases). CDR1 MDHEN and CDR2 SYDVKM come from the germline V gene. V lost 5 bases and J 2 bases, leaving 19 bases between the germline ends. CDR3 length: 16 residues.

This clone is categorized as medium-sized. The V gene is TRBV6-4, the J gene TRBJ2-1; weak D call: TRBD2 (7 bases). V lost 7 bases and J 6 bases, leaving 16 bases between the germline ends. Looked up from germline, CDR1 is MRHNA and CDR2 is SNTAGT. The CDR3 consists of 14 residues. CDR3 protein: CASTSGEGGNEQFF. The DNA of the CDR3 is TGTGCCAGCACATCAGGGGAGGGTGGCAATGAGCAGTTCTTC.

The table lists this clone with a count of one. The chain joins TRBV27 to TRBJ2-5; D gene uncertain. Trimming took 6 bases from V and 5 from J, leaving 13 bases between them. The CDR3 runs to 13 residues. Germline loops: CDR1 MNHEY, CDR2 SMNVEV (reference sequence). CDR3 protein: CASSPRPHETQYF. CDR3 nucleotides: TGTGCCAGCAGCCCTAGGCCCCACGAGACCCAGTACTTC.

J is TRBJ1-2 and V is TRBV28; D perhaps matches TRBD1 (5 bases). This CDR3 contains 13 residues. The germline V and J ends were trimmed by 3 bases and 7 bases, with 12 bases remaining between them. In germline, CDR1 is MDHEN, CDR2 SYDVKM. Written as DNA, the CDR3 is TGTGCCAGCAGTTTGGGGCCCGGGTCTGGCTACACCTTC. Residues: CASSLGPGSGYTF.

The CDR3 sequence: CASSFGVRRGAGNTIYF. CDR3 in DNA: TGCGCCAGCAGCTTCGGTGTGCGTCGGGGAGCCGGAAACACCATATATTTT. The chain carries TRBV5-1 and TRBJ1-3, with D hard to call. Germline V gives CDR1 SGHRS, CDR2 YFSETQ. There are 17 residues in the CDR3. With 2 bases removed from V and 4 bases from J, the gap between germline ends came to 19 bases.

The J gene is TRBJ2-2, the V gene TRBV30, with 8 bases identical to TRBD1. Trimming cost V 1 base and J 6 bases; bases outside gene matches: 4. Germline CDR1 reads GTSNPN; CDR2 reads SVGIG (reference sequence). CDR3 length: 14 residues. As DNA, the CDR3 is TGTGCCTGGAGTGGTGGACAGGGTTCCGGGGAGCTGTTTTTT. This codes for CAWSGGQGSGELFF.

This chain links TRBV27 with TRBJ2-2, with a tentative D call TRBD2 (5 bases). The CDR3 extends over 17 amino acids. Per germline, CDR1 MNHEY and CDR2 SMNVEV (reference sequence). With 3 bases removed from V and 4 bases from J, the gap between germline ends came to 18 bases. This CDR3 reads CASSFEGRVAGTGELFF. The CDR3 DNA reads TGTGCCAGCAGTTTTGAGGGTCGCGTAGCAGGCACCGGGGAGCTGTTTTTT.

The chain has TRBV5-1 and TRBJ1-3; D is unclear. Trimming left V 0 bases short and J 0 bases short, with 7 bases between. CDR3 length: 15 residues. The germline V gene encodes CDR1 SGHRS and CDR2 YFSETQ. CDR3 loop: CASSLGSSSGNTIYF. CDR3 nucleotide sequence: TGCGCCAGCAGCTTGGGTTCGAGCTCTGGAAACACCATATATTTT.

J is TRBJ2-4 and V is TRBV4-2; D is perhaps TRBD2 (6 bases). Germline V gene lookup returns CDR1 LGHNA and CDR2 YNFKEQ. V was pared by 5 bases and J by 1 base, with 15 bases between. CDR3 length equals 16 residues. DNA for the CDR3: TGTGCCAGCAGCGAACCTAGTCGGGGGGCCAAAAACATTCAGTACTTC. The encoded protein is CASSEPSRGAKNIQYF.

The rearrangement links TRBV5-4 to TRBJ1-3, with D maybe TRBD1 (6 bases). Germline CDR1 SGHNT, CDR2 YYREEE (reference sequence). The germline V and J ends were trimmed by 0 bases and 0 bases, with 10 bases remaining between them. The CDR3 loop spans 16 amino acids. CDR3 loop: CASSLAAGVSGNTIYF. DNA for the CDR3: TGTGCCAGCAGCTTGGCCGCAGGGGTCTCTGGAAACACCATATATTTT.